A selection of T cell receptor beta chains follows, all from one sample in a study of T cell responses to AZD1222 COVID-19 vaccine. Assay used: immunoSEQ multiplex PCR; TCRdb lists only in-frame clones, some missing. The sample shows some 40,000 clones, roughly 88% of them seen only once. Sequencing used peripheral blood, obtained 28 days after the second dose of the MenACWY control vaccine. These receptors were taken from an adult who received the MenACWY meningococcal vaccine as a control. CDR3s include the opening cysteine and the closing phenylalanine or tryptophan. D genes are given only for firm matches. The size entry is marked missing in some rows and otherwise reads once, few, many or a size class.

v_call	clone_size	j_call	d_call	cdr3_aa	cdr3_nt
TRBV6-5	NA	TRBJ1-1	NA	CASNNRVDTEAFF	TGTGCCAGCAACAACAGGGTCGACACTGAAGCTTTCTTT
TRBV7-9	NA	TRBJ2-3	NA	CASSSWTDHTDTQYF	TGTGCCAGCAGCTCCTGGACAGACCACACAGATACGCAGTATTTT
TRBV5-4	once	TRBJ1-5	NA	CASSFGVEGHF	TGTGCCAGCAGCTTCGGTGTCGAGGGGCATTTT
TRBV11-2	NA	TRBJ2-3	NA	CASSGNTDTQYF	TGTGCCAGCAGCGGGAACACAGATACGCAGTATTTT
TRBV5-4	NA	TRBJ2-3	TRBD2	CASSFPAGGMADTQYF	TGTGCCAGCAGCTTTCCGGCGGGAGGTATGGCAGATACGCAGTATTTT
TRBV5-1	NA	TRBJ2-2	NA	CASSDLVTGELFF	TGCGCCAGCAGCGACTTGGTTACCGGGGAGCTGTTTTTT
TRBV5-4	once	TRBJ2-5	NA	CASSRGGGLETQYF	TGTGCCAGCAGCAGAGGGGGGGGGCTTGAGACCCAGTACTTC
TRBV21-1	NA	TRBJ2-7	NA	CASSNWGLRLEQYF	TGTGCCAGCAGCAATTGGGGCCTTCGCCTCGAGCAGTACTTC
TRBV10-3	NA	TRBJ1-1	NA	CAISELGDRAFF	TGTGCCATCAGTGAGCTAGGGGACCGAGCTTTCTTT
TRBV6-1	NA	TRBJ1-1	NA	CASSEAARGNTEAFF	TGTGCCAGCAGTGAAGCGGCCCGGGGGAACACTGAAGCTTTCTTT
TRBV5-1	NA	TRBJ2-4	NA	CASSLEGGKNIQYF	TGCGCCAGCAGCTTGGAGGGTGGCAAAAACATTCAGTACTTC